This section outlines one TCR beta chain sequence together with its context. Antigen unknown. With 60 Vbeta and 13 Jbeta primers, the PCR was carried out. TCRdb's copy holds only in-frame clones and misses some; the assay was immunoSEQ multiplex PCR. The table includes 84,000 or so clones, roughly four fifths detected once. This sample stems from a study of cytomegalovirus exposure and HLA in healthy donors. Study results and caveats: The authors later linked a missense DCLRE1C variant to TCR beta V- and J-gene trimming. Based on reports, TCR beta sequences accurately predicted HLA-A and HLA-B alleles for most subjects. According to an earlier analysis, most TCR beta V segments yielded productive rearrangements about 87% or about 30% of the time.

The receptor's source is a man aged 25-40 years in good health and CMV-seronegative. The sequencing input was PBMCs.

DNA for the CDR3: TGTGCCAGCAGCTTAGGAGGGTATGCTACAGCCAAAAACATTCAGTACTTC. This gives the protein CASSLGGYATAKNIQYF. J is TRBJ2-4 and V is TRBV11-2; perhaps TRBD2 as D (5 bases). V was cut by 1 base and J by 0 bases, with 13 bases left in between. This CDR3 spans 17 amino acids. The germline gives CDR1 SGHAT, CDR2 FQNNGV.